The rows below give T cell receptor beta chains drawn from one sample of a study of T cells in Graves' hyperthyroidism and ophthalmopathy. One entry per CDR3 protein, called by TCRdb with MiXCR from the multiplex PCR reads. The repertoire consists of 130,000 or so distinct CDR3 sequences, with approximately 20% occurring once and the leading ten covering around 69%. Sequences were obtained from blood. The receptors shown here come from a woman in her forties or fifties with Graves' hyperthyroidism that later progressed to Graves' ophthalmopathy. Each CDR3 is given with its conserved first and last residue. D genes are given only for firm matches. Not every row has a clone size; where given, it reads once, few, many or a size class.

clone_size	cdr3_length	d_call	v_call	j_call	cdr3_aa	cdr3_nt
many	15	.	TRBV7-9	TRBJ1-4	CASSLDGGSNEKLFF	TGTGCCAGCAGCTTAGACGGAGGCTCTAATGAAAAACTGTTTTTT
.	16	.	TRBV6-2/TRBV6-3	TRBJ2-1	CASSYRPILQGNEQFF	TGTGCCAGCAGTTACAGGCCGATCCTGCAGGGCAATGAGCAGTTCTTC
.	12	.	TRBV19	TRBJ1-5	CATKTGNQPQHF	TGTGCCACCAAGACCGGGAATCAGCCCCAGCATTTT
many	14	.	TRBV28	TRBJ2-7	CASRTTAGRNEQYF	TGTGCCAGCAGAACGACGGCAGGCAGGAACGAGCAGTACTTC
many	13	.	TRBV7-3	TRBJ2-7	CASSLGGTNEQYF	TGTGCCAGCAGCTTGGGCGGGACGAACGAGCAGTACTTC
many	16	.	TRBV7-6	TRBJ2-3	CASSSLGGGSTDTQYF	TGTGCCAGCAGCTCCCTGGGTGGCGGGAGCACAGATACGCAGTATTTT
few	14	.	TRBV5-1	TRBJ1-6	CASSLTGPNSPLHF	TGCGCCAGCAGCTTGACAGGCCCCAATTCACCCCTCCACTTT
.	13	TRBD1	TRBV12-3/TRBV12-4	TRBJ1-1	CASSGQGKTEAFF	TGTGCCAGCAGTGGACAGGGAAAAACTGAAGCTTTCTTT
many	15	TRBD2	TRBV2	TRBJ2-2	CASSERGLNTGELFF	TGTGCCAGCAGTGAGAGGGGACTAAACACCGGGGAGCTGTTTTTT
many	13	.	TRBV3-1	TRBJ1-3	CASSQGQINTIYF	TGTGCCAGCAGCCAAGGACAGATAAACACCATATATTTT
many	16	.	TRBV5-1	TRBJ1-1	CASSAQAGGLNTEAFF	TGCGCCAGCAGCGCCCAGGCAGGAGGATTGAACACTGAAGCTTTCTTT
many	14	TRBD2	TRBV7-2	TRBJ2-4	CASRGSGKGNIQYF	TGTGCCAGCAGGGGTAGCGGGAAGGGAAACATTCAGTACTTC
many	12	.	TRBV7-9	TRBJ1-1	CATEHSNTEAFF	TGTGCCACCGAACATTCTAACACTGAAGCTTTCTTT
.	15	.	TRBV6-8	TRBJ2-6	CASSYRGGGANVLTF	TGTGCCAGCAGTTACCGGGGAGGTGGGGCCAACGTCCTGACTTTC
many	12	.	TRBV30	TRBJ2-7	CAGGDTAYEQYF	TGTGCCGGGGGTGACACGGCGTACGAGCAGTACTTC
.	14	.	TRBV5-6	TRBJ1-2	CASRIGGQWRGYTF	TGTGCCAGCAGGATTGGTGGACAGTGGCGGGGCTACACCTTC
many	17	.	TRBV27	TRBJ2-5	CASSLFPPPSSKETQYF	TGTGCCAGCAGTTTATTCCCCCCACCCTCCTCCAAAGAGACCCAGTACTTC
many	20	.	TRBV6-2/TRBV6-3	TRBJ1-6	CASSGRGGPRGRIGNSPLHF	TGTGCCAGCAGTGGACGTGGAGGGCCTCGAGGCCGAATTGGGAATTCACCCCTCCACTTT
.	15	.	TRBV20-1	TRBJ1-6	CSARVSGVNNSPLHF	TGCAGTGCTAGAGTATCAGGGGTGAATAATTCACCCCTCCACTTT
many	14	TRBD2	TRBV20-1	TRBJ2-1	CSAPPSGSWNEQFF	TGCAGTGCTCCCCCTAGCGGGAGCTGGAATGAGCAGTTCTTC
.	16	.	TRBV7-8	TRBJ2-5	CASSLGSREIQETQYF	TGTGCCAGCAGCTTAGGGTCGAGGGAAATCCAAGAGACCCAGTACTTC
.	14	TRBD1	TRBV28	TRBJ1-1	CASSTGQGGTEAFF	TGTGCCAGCAGCACCGGACAGGGAGGTACTGAAGCTTTCTTT
.	14	.	TRBV10-2	TRBJ2-5	CASRKQGPQETQYF	TGCGCCAGCAGGAAACAGGGACCCCAAGAGACCCAGTACTTC
few	15	.	TRBV6-1	TRBJ2-6	CASSFERSGANVLTF	TGTGCCAGCAGTTTCGAACGCTCTGGGGCCAACGTCCTGACTTTC
many	12	TRBD1	TRBV4-1	TRBJ1-1	CASSQEDRVAFF	TGCGCCAGCAGCCAGGAGGACAGGGTGGCTTTCTTT
many	15	TRBD2	TRBV11-3	TRBJ2-7	CASSLGREGRYEQYF	TGTGCCAGCAGCTTAGGGCGGGAGGGCCGCTACGAGCAGTACTTC
many	13	TRBD1	TRBV20-1	TRBJ2-5	CSANRDSKETQYF	TGCAGTGCTAACCGGGACAGCAAAGAGACCCAGTACTTC
many	14	.	TRBV20-1	TRBJ1-5	CSASPGLGLQPQHF	TGCAGTGCCTCCCCCGGCCTCGGGCTTCAGCCCCAGCATTTT
many	14	.	TRBV6-1	TRBJ2-3	CASSERPWGDTQYF	TGTGCCAGCAGTGAACGGCCCTGGGGAGATACGCAGTATTTT
many	13	.	TRBV28	TRBJ1-5	CASTDYSNQPQHF	TGTGCCAGCACAGATTATAGCAATCAGCCCCAGCATTTT
once	15	.	TRBV5-1	TRBJ1-2	CASSSDSQGNYGYTF	TGCGCCAGCAGCTCGGACAGTCAGGGGAACTATGGCTACACCTTC